This T cell receptor beta chain is drawn from a study of T cells in Graves' hyperthyroidism and ophthalmopathy. Overall study context: Peripheral blood specimens were obtained at initial diagnosis, prior to any treatment. Study-level findings and limits: Blood shared most expanded thyroid clonotypes above 0.001.

Amplification of TCR beta CDR3 regions used RNA as the template. The TCR CDR3 was amplified in a first-round RT-PCR using the HTBI primer set. Using its own MiXCR run on the multiplex PCR reads, TCRdb lists one record per CDR3 protein. This table holds some 320,000 distinct CDR3 sequences, approximately 13% found once. This clonotype was counted ten times or more. Its cognate antigen is unknown. The V gene's germline CDR1 is SQVTM and CDR2 ANQGSEA. The CDR3 loop spans 13 amino acids. The V and J genes are TRBV29-1 and TRBJ2-1, with D perhaps matching TRBD2 (7 bases). The receptor was isolated from a woman in her forties with Graves' ophthalmopathy. Specimen: blood. CDR3 sequence reads: CSARSGTNNEQFF. As DNA, the CDR3 is TGCAGTGCCCGAAGCGGGACAAACAATGAGCAGTTCTTC.